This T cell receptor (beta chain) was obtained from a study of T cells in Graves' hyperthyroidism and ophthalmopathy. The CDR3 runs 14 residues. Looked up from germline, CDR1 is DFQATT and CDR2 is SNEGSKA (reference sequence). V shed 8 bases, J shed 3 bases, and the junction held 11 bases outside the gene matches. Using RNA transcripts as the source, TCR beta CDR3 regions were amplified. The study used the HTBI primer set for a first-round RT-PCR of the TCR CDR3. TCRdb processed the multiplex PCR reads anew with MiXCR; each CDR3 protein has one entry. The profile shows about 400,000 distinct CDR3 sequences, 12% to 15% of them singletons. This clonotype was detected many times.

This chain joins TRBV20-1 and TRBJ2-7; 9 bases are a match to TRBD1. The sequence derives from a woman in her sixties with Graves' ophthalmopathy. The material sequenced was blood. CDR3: CSMGDRAQIYEQYF. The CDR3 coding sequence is TGCAGTATGGGGGACAGGGCGCAAATCTACGAGCAGTACTTC.